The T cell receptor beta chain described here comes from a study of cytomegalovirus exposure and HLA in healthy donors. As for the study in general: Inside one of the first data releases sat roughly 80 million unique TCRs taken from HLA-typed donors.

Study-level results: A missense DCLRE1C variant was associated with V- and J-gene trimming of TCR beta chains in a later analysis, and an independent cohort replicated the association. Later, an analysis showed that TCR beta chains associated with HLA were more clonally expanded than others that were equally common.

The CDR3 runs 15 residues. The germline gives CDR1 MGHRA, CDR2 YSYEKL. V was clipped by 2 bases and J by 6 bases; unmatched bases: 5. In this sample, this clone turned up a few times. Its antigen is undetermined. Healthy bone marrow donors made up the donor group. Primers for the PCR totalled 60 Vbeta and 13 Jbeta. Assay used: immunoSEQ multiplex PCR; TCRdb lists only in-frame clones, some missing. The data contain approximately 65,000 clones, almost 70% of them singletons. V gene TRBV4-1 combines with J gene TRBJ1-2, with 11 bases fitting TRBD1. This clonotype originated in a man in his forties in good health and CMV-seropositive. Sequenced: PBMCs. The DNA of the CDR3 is TGCGCCAGCAGCCAACCTCGGGACAGGGGGGATGGCTACACCTTC. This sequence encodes CASSQPRDRGDGYTF.